This T cell receptor beta chain was identified in a study of CD8 T cells in Susac syndrome. TCR beta was sequenced from blood CD8+ and CD4+ T cells. Reverse transcription of 0.5 to 1 ug RNA was performed with random hexamers. TCRdb used MiXCR to reprocess the immunoSEQ multiplex PCR reads, holding one entry per CDR3 protein. The top ten hold 0.09% to 0.15% of the sample, which has about 440,000 distinct CDR3 sequences, more than 70% seen once. CDR3 length equals 12 residues. The V end was cut by 4 bases, the J end by 2 bases, with 9 bases between. CDR1 SQVTM and CDR2 ANQGSEA come from the germline V gene.

Input material: CD8+ T cells from PBMCs. The sequence derives from a human donor with multiple sclerosis. V usage is TRBV29-1 and J usage is TRBJ2-7; D unclear. The DNA of the CDR3 is TGCAGCGTTGTATGTGAAACCTACGAGCAGTACTTC. The encoded protein is CSVVCETYEQYF.